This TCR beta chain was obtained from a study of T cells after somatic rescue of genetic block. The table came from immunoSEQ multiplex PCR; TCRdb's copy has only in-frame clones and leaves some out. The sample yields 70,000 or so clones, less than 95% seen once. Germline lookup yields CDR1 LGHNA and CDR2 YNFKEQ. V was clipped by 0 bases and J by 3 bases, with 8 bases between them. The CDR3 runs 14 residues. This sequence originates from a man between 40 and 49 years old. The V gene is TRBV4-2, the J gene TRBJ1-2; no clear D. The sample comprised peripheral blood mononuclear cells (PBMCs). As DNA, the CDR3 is TGTGCCAGCAGCCAAGATCAGACTGACTATGGCTACACCTTC. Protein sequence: CASSQDQTDYGYTF.